This T cell receptor beta chain derives from a study of blood T cells in healthy people across ages. Findings and limits, study-wide: Higher diversity, along with more naive CD4+ cells, distinguished long-lived donors from aged donors.

Primers used in a second PCR of about 6 to 11 cycles were a sample-barcoded 5' primer and a J-beta primer mix. From the 5' RACE reads, TCRdb called clonotypes with MiXCR, one entry per CDR3 protein. Here the sample spans over 500,000 distinct CDR3 sequences, under 65% being singletons. Total RNA amounts of at least 5 micrograms were extracted per sample. V shed 4 bases and J shed 4 bases, with 10 bases lying between them. The V gene's germline CDR1 is SGHDN and CDR2 FVKESK. This CDR3 is built from 13 residues. Comment on this clonotype: Antigen specificity is unknown.

The rearrangement joins TRBV14 to TRBJ2-5, with D tentatively TRBD1 (6 bases). Sequencing was done on a sample of blood. This receptor was obtained from a woman older than 75 in good health. For the CDR3, the DNA is TGTGCCAGCAGCCTCAGGGGCCCAGAGACCCAGTACTTC. Protein sequence: CASSLRGPETQYF.